This T cell receptor (beta chain) comes out of a study of Siglec-9 on CD8 T cells in melanoma (dated by TCRdb to between 2017 and 2020). For the study in its entirety: Siglec-9 expression on CD8+ T cells and the role of Siglec-9 in regulating T cells in the melanoma tumor microenvironment were investigated in the study.

CDR1 SQVTM and CDR2 ANQGSEA were looked up in the germline V gene. The CDR3 goes from the cysteine to the phenylalanine over 15 residues. Only CDR3 DNA is held: 45 bases, read in frame from base 1. The trim is 0 bases for V and 0 bases for J, with a gap of 10 bases between the germline ends. Regarding this clone: It lacks a known antigen. Base-call qualities are not available, and no considerably larger clone is one nucleotide away.

Overall study results and their limits: Siglec-9 was reported to mark and regulate an effector memory CD8+ T-cell subset that appeared to accumulate within melanoma tumors.

Libraries were prepared through the immunoSEQ multiplex PCR assay. TCRdb holds this immuneACCESS table with in-frame rearrangements only. Some clones are missing; in checked studies, unresolved V genes explain under half, and the rest has no known cause. The table for this sample lists 29,000 or so clones; about 80% of them were counted only once. In total, the top ten clones hold approximately 5% of the sample. The sequence is built from TRBV29-1 and TRBJ2-3; the D gene remains uncertain. The sequencing sample was made of Siglec-9- CD8+ T cells sorted from blood. The sample's cell subset or site label is to be understood as: CD8 T cells lacking Siglec-9. This clonotype originated in a human donor in good health. The nucleotide sequence reads as follows: TGCAGCGTTGAAGACAGAGATACTAGCACAGATACGCAGTATTTT. It translates as CSVEDRDTSTDTQYF.